This T cell receptor (beta chain) appears in the sequencing data of a study of CD8+ T cells in alopecia areata. Across the study: Oral tofacitinib, 5 to 10 mg twice daily, was given in an open-label trial.

It was from alopecia areata patients that lesional scalp punch biopsies and peripheral blood were collected. In regard to this clone: Its specificity is unknown.

RNA was extracted and reverse transcribed into cDNA as the sequencing template. Produced via immunoSEQ multiplex PCR; TCRdb's table is partial and in-frame only. The sample holds about 12,000 clones; 45% to 70% are singletons and the top ten take 10% to 15%. V was trimmed by 4 bases and J by 7 bases, leaving 8 bases between them. Germline V gives CDR1 MGHDK, CDR2 SYGVNS. This CDR3 spans 12 amino acids. Regarding the study as a whole: Lesional scalp exceeded normal scalp in clonality, especially in alopecia totalis/universalis. Scalp specimens additionally yield sequences from normal skin's resident alphabeta T cells. Clarity of TCR sharing across patients fell short of that in mice, possibly HLA-related.

V usage is TRBV25-1 and J usage is TRBJ2-1; possibly TRBD1 for D (7 bases). The sample consisted of skin. The receptor was derived from a human donor with alopecia areata. As DNA, the CDR3 is TGTGCCAGCAGTGCAGGGGGGAATGAGCAGTTCTTC. Amino acids: CASSAGGNEQFF.